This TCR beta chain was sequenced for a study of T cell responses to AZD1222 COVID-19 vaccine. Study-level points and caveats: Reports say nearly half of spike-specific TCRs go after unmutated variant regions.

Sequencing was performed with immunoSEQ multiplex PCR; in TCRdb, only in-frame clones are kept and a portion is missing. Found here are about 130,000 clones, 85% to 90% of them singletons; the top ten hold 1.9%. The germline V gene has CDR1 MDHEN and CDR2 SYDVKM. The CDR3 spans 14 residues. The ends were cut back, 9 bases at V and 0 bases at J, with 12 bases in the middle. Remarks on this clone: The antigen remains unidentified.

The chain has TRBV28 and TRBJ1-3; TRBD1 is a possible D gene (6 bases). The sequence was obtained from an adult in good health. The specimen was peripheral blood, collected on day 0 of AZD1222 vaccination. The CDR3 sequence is CASKRDNSGNTIYF. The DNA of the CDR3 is TGTGCCAGTAAGCGGGACAACTCTGGAAACACCATATATTTT. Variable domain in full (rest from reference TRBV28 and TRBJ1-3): DVKVTQSSRYLVKRTGEKVFLECVQDMDHENMFWYRQDPGLGLRLIYFSYDVKMKEKGDIPEGYSVSREKKERFSLILESASTNQTSMYLCASKRDNSGNTIYFGEGSWLTVV.